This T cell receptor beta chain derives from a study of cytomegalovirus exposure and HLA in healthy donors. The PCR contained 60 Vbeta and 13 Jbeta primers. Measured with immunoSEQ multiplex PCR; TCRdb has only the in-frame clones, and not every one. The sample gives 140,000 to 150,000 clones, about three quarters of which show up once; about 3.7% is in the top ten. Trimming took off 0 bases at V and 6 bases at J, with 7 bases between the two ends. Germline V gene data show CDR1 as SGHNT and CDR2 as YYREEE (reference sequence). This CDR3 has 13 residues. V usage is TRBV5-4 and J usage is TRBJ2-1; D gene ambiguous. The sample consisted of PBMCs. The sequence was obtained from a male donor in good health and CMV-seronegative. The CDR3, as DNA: TGTGCCAGCAGCTTGGATACAGCCAATGAGCAGTTCTTC. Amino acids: CASSLDTANEQFF.